The rows below give T cell receptor beta chains drawn from one sample of a study of beta chain features in type 1 diabetes. Some clones are missing from TCRdb's copy, which holds only in-frame ones; the method was immunoSEQ multiplex PCR. The sample holds about 120,000 clones, about 17% seen once. The sequencing input was central memory CD4+ T cells from blood. The receptors come from a man aged 25-45 years with type 1 diabetes. Both conserved end residues are part of each CDR3. A D gene is named only where the DNA matches it firmly.

CDR3aa	v_gene	d_gene	j_gene
CASNHPGSNQPQHF	TRBV19	.	TRBJ1-5
CASSPPRFAYEQYF	TRBV7-8	.	TRBJ2-7
CAISEGSGSPSYNEQFF	TRBV10-3	TRBD2	TRBJ2-1
CASSSRGGLDNTEAFF	TRBV11-1	.	TRBJ1-1
CASSPRGEYGYTF	TRBV18	.	TRBJ1-2
CASSPSGLQGNEQFF	TRBV18	.	TRBJ2-1
CASSWDRSSPLHF	TRBV6-6	TRBD1	TRBJ1-6
CASRLRDPRQANNSPLHF	TRBV27	.	TRBJ1-6
CASPKTGSNNEQFF	TRBV2	TRBD1	TRBJ2-1
CASSLRAFTGELFF	TRBV5-1	.	TRBJ2-2
CASKAGASIANTGELFF	TRBV5-1	.	TRBJ2-2
CASSYNGGLETQYF	TRBV6-6	.	TRBJ2-5
CASSVGGEQFF	TRBV9	.	TRBJ2-1
CAIGGTGYEQYF	TRBV10-3	.	TRBJ2-7
CASRGQMNTGELFF	TRBV6-1	TRBD1	TRBJ2-2
CASRVNTDTQYF	TRBV6-5	.	TRBJ2-3
CATSRVRGQETQYF	TRBV15	.	TRBJ2-5
CASSVGINSNQPQHF	TRBV9	.	TRBJ1-5
CASSQAGLAGVTAYNEQFF	TRBV4-2	TRBD2	TRBJ2-1
CASSFFSYNSPLHF	TRBV11-2	.	TRBJ1-6
CASSVAYGGDSLYEQYF	TRBV9	.	TRBJ2-7
CASSLVRTSGGAREQFF	TRBV7-2	TRBD2	TRBJ2-1
CSVPGTSGGAFNEQFF	TRBV29-1	TRBD2	TRBJ2-1
CASSGRIRRVNGYTF	TRBV9	.	TRBJ1-2
CASSLAFVANYGYTF	TRBV5-8	.	TRBJ1-2
CASSQRQGQYGYTF	TRBV4-3	.	TRBJ1-2
CSVNRDWAGELFF	TRBV29-1	.	TRBJ2-2
CASSLRGIDTQYF	TRBV5-6	.	TRBJ2-3
CASSAGGDVLTF	TRBV9	.	TRBJ2-6
CATSRQGARSYNEQFF	TRBV15	TRBD1	TRBJ2-1
CASSLTEVDGYTF	TRBV4-1	.	TRBJ1-2
CASSLQGSSYEQYF	TRBV7-2	.	TRBJ2-7
CASKRQGADSPLHF	TRBV6-1	TRBD1	TRBJ1-6
CASSLGTSGSTDTQYF	TRBV4-2	TRBD2	TRBJ2-3
CSVGTGVGYTF	TRBV29-1	TRBD1	TRBJ1-2
CASSLLGVDSPLHF	TRBV7-6	.	TRBJ1-6
CASSVGTDYQPQHF	TRBV9	TRBD1	TRBJ1-5
CASSLRLESYNEQFF	TRBV7-2	.	TRBJ2-1